Presented here are 13 T cell receptor beta chains from one specimen sequenced in a study of cytomegalovirus exposure and HLA in healthy donors. It was with 60 Vbeta and 13 Jbeta primers that the PCR ran. Profiling relied on immunoSEQ multiplex PCR, and the TCRdb table lists in-frame clones only, not all of them. Here the sample spans some 180,000 clones, roughly 79% being singletons. Sequencing was performed on PBMCs. These receptors all come from a man aged 25-45 years in good health and CMV-seronegative.

The rearrangement links TRBV6-1 to TRBJ2-7; 7 bases are shared with TRBD2. The J segment lost 3 bases and the V segment lost 11 bases, leaving 10 bases of the junction unmatched. Germline V gives CDR1 MNHNS, CDR2 SASEGT. The CDR3 is 13 residues long. CDR3 in amino acids: CAGGEESSYEQYF. The CDR3 region has the DNA TGTGCCGGGGGGGAGGAATCAAGCTACGAGCAGTACTTC.

In its sample, this clone was seen a few times. The chain uses TRBV5-4 and TRBJ1-1, with D tentatively TRBD1 (5 bases). V was cut by 3 bases and J by 1 base, with 10 bases left in between. CDR1 and CDR2 (germline): SGHNT, YYREEE (reference sequence). The CDR3 has 14 amino acids. The CDR3 here is CASSSKGWNTEAFF. CDR3 DNA sequence: TGTGCCAGCAGCTCGAAGGGGTGGAACACTGAAGCTTTCTTT.

The V call is TRBV10-3, the J call TRBJ1-2; D may be TRBD1 (5 bases). The CDR3 extends over 14 amino acids. Trimming pared 3 bases from V and 5 bases from J, leaving 13 bases between. Germline-derived CDR1 and CDR2 are ENHRY and SYGVKD. The CDR3 DNA sequence: TGTGCCATCAGTGAAGGGGCGGCTAGGTATGGCTACACCTTC. It is translated as CAISEGAARYGYTF.

V usage is TRBV5-6 and J usage is TRBJ1-4, with 8 positions matching TRBD1. This CDR3 is 15 amino acids long. The ends lost 4 bases at V and 3 bases at J; junction bases unmatched: 5. CDR1 is SGHDT and CDR2 is YYEEEE in the germline V gene. In nucleotides, the CDR3 is TGTGCCAGCAGCCCCGACAGGGGTGCTAATGAAAAACTGTTTTTT. This codes for CASSPDRGANEKLFF. The variable domain in full, with the rest retrieved from reference TRBV5-6 and TRBJ1-4, is DAGVTQSPTHLIKTRGQQVTLRCSPKSGHDTVSWYQQALGQGPQFIFQYYEEEERQRGNFPDRFSGHQFPNYSSELNVNALLLGDSALYLCASSPDRGANEKLFFGSGTQLSVL.

This rearrangement joins TRBV4-2 to TRBJ2-7, with 8 nucleotides matching TRBD1. The CDR3 consists of 14 residues. Germline values: CDR1 LGHNA, CDR2 YNFKEQ. V was clipped by 2 bases and J by 6 bases; unmatched bases: 6. In nucleotides, the CDR3 is TGTGCCAGCAGCCAATGGACAGGGTCCGTCGAGCAGTACTTC. The encoded protein is CASSQWTGSVEQYF.

The CDR3 loop reads CASSRDYNEQFF. For the CDR3, the DNA is TGTGCCAGCAGCCGGGACTACAATGAGCAGTTCTTC. V usage is TRBV7-8 and J usage is TRBJ2-1; a possible D gene is TRBD2 (5 bases). Germline lookup yields CDR1 SGHVS and CDR2 FQNEAQ. The CDR3 sequence is 12 residues long. V shed 5 bases and J shed 3 bases, with 5 bases lying between them.

The chain recombines TRBV29-1 with TRBJ1-3; D is perhaps TRBD1 (5 bases). CDR3 size: 14 residues. CDR1 and CDR2 from the germline V gene are SQVTM and ANQGSEA. The ends were cut back, 6 bases at V and 2 bases at J, with 14 bases in the middle. CDR3 region: CSVGGGNAGNTIYF. CDR3 sequence (DNA): TGCAGCGTGGGGGGAGGGAACGCTGGAAACACCATATATTTT.

The chain joins TRBV15 to TRBJ2-5, with 7 bases that match TRBD2. V gave up 1 base and J gave up 5 bases; unmatched junction bases: 4. CDR3 length: 14 residues. CDR1 is LNHNV, CDR2 YYDKDF, per germline (reference sequence). The CDR3 spells CATSRASGGETQYF. In DNA form, the CDR3 reads TGTGCCACCAGCAGAGCTAGCGGAGGGGAGACCCAGTACTTC.

The CDR3 region has the DNA TGTGCCAGCAGCCTCCGGGACTACAACAATGAGCAGTTCTTC. Its protein product is CASSLRDYNNEQFF. V gene TRBV7-2 combines with J gene TRBJ2-1; 7 bases line up with TRBD2. This CDR3 is 14 amino acids long. Germline V gene lookup returns CDR1 SGHTA and CDR2 FQGNSA. Trimming cost V 5 bases and J 5 bases; bases outside gene matches: 6.

The chain is built from TRBV7-3 and TRBJ2-7, with TRBD2 as a possible D gene (6 bases). Germline V CDR1 and CDR2: SGHTA, FQGTGA. V dropped 1 base and J dropped 0 bases, with 25 bases sitting between them. The CDR3 contains 20 residues. CDR3 amino acids: CASSLRTGHYRDWSSYEQYF. DNA of the CDR3: TGTGCCAGCAGCTTAAGAACTGGTCACTACCGGGACTGGAGCTCCTACGAGCAGTACTTC.

The V gene is TRBV27, the J gene TRBJ2-1, with 12 bases matching TRBD2. The germline V gene encodes CDR1 MNHEY and CDR2 SMNVEV (reference sequence). Trimming at V came to 7 bases and at J to 8 bases, leaving 6 bases not matched to a gene. This CDR3 is built from 14 residues. CDR3 region: CASTPSGRGDEQFF. CDR3 nucleotide sequence: TGTGCCAGCACCCCTAGCGGGAGGGGCGATGAGCAGTTCTTC.

This rearrangement joins TRBV28 to TRBJ2-7, with 8 bases lining up with TRBD1. The V gene's germline CDR1 is MDHEN and CDR2 SYDVKM. After removal of 4 bases from V and 3 bases from J, the junction contained 11 bases not matched to a gene. The CDR3 has 16 amino acids. CDR3 DNA sequence: TGTGCCAGCAGTTCCGTCCGGACAGGGACAAACTACGAGCAGTACTTC. This gives the protein CASSSVRTGTNYEQYF.

This rearrangement joins TRBV9 to TRBJ1-1, with 7 bases identical to TRBD1. CDR1 is SGDLS, CDR2 YYNGEE, per germline. V lost 4 bases to trimming and J lost 0 bases; unmatched junction nucleotides: 9. The CDR3 has 16 amino acids. This CDR3 is CASSSSRTGLNTEAFF. CDR3 DNA sequence: TGTGCCAGCAGCTCTTCGAGGACAGGACTGAACACTGAAGCTTTCTTT.